These 9 T cell receptor beta chains came from one sample sequenced in a study of siplizumab effects on memory and regulatory T cells. Here immunoSEQ multiplex PCR was the method, and the copy in TCRdb shows in-frame clones only, minus some. This sample has some 100,000 clones, with 85% to 95% found just once. Source material: non-Treg CD4+ T cells sorted from blood. The receptors stem from a human donor in good health.

The chain is built from TRBV5-5 and TRBJ2-5; 7 bases map to TRBD1. Judging by the DNA end, TRBJ2-7 fits better; the J call may be wrong. This CDR3 spans 14 amino acids. Per germline, CDR1 SGHKS and CDR2 YYEKEE (reference sequence). DNA for the CDR3: TGTGCCAGCAGCTTGTGGACAGGACCGGGCGAGCAGTACTTC. Its protein product is CASSLWTGPGEQYF.

This CDR3 reads CASSADRVAYGYTF. CDR3 nucleotides: TGTGCCAGCAGTGCGGACAGGGTGGCCTATGGCTACACCTTC. This chain connects TRBV27 to TRBJ1-2; the match to TRBD1 covers 8 bases. Germline CDR1 reads MNHEY; CDR2 reads SMNVEV (reference sequence). The trim removed 5 bases at V and 4 bases at J, leaving 6 bases unmatched. The CDR3 is 14 amino acids.

CDR3 residues: CASSIQGANVLTF. CDR3 nucleotides: TGTGCCAGTAGTATTCAAGGGGCCAACGTCCTGACTTTC. The rearrangement joins TRBV19 to TRBJ2-6, with D unresolved. V dropped 3 bases and J dropped 4 bases, with 4 bases sitting between them. The CDR3 is 13 amino acids. The germline CDR1 and CDR2 sequences are LNHDA and SQIVND (reference sequence). The full variable domain, completed using reference TRBV19 and TRBJ2-6, is DGGITQSPKYLFRKEGQNVTLSCEQNLNHDAMYWYRQDPGQGLRLIYYSQIVNDFQKGDIAEGYSVSREKKESFPLTVTSAQKNPTAFYLCASSIQGANVLTFGAGSRLTVL.

J is TRBJ1-2 and V is TRBV4-1, with a tentative D call TRBD1 (5 bases). The CDR3 consists of 16 residues. Trimming cost V 1 base and J 4 bases, with 16 bases left between them. Germline lookup yields CDR1 MGHRA and CDR2 YSYEKL. In DNA form, the CDR3 reads TGCGCCAGCAGCCAAGGGTCGGTCAGGGATGTCTATGGCTACACCTTC. It specifies CASSQGSVRDVYGYTF.

The genes are TRBV7-9 and TRBJ1-1, with D maybe TRBD1 (6 bases). This CDR3 is built from 15 residues. Deletions cut 1 base from V and 3 bases from J, with 12 bases between. In germline, CDR1 is SEHNR, CDR2 FQNEAQ (reference sequence). In DNA form, the CDR3 reads TGTGCCAGCAGCTTAGGAGGGGGAAGTCACACTGAAGCTTTCTTT. It codes for CASSLGGGSHTEAFF.

The chain uses TRBV5-1 and TRBJ2-1; D might be TRBD2 (6 bases). The CDR3 is 15 residues long. Germline CDR1 and CDR2: SGHRS and YFSETQ. V was cut by 3 bases and J by 1 base, with 11 bases left in between. CDR3 sequence reads: CASSSPGGSYNEQFF. The CDR3 coding sequence is TGCGCCAGCAGCTCCCCTGGAGGGTCCTACAATGAGCAGTTCTTC.

This rearrangement joins TRBV10-1 to TRBJ2-1, with D maybe TRBD1 (7 bases). Trimming cost V 3 bases and J 0 bases, with 15 bases left between them. The CDR3 covers 17 residues. Germline V CDR1 and CDR2: WNHNN, SYGVQD (reference sequence). For the CDR3, the DNA is TGCGCCAGCAGTGATGCGGGACAGAAGAGCTCCTACAATGAGCAGTTCTTC. Protein product: CASSDAGQKSSYNEQFF.

This clone was detected once. V gene TRBV18 combines with J gene TRBJ2-7; D tentatively fits TRBD1 or TRBD2 (5 bases each). CDR1 and CDR2 from the germline V gene are KGHSH and LQKENI. The CDR3 consists of 13 residues. Trimming removed 3 bases from V and 7 bases from J, with 13 bases in between. The CDR3 nucleotides read TGTGCCAGCTCACCCGGGATTCAGGGAGAGCAGTACTTC. Its translation is CASSPGIQGEQYF.

The V and J genes are TRBV25-1 and TRBJ1-3; D remains unclear. CDR1 is MGHDK, CDR2 SYGVNS, per germline. The CDR3 spans 16 residues. V was cut by 3 bases and J by 3 bases, with 15 bases left in between. CDR3 nucleotide sequence: TGTGCCAGCAGTGAGGGCCCCAACCTGCATGGAAACACCATATATTTT. It translates to CASSEGPNLHGNTIYF.